Sequencing of this T cell receptor (beta chain) was carried out in a study of cytomegalovirus exposure and HLA in healthy donors. Study background: A subsequent analysis reported that the roughly 120 validation repertoires were produced on the same platform that had also been used for the roughly 670 first-cohort repertoires.

Deletions cut 7 bases from V and 3 bases from J, with 15 bases between. The length of the CDR3 is 13 residues. Germline V lookup: CDR1 GTSNPN, CDR2 SVGIG (reference sequence). Only in-frame clones appear in the TCRdb table, and some are missing; sequencing was by immunoSEQ multiplex PCR. The sample lists a few hundred thousand clones; 75% to 90% were seen once. The V call is TRBV30, the J call TRBJ1-1, with D hard to call. The receptor was derived from a woman aged 30 to 39 in good health and CMV-seropositive. The sequencing input was PBMCs. DNA for the CDR3: TGTGCCTACTCCGGCCCTAGGGACACTGAAGCTTTCTTT. This codes for CAYSGPRDTEAFF.